This T cell receptor (beta chain) was sequenced in a study of response to subunit inactivated influenza vaccine. This clonotype has just a few counts. The antigen remains unidentified. This CDR3 has 15 amino acids. Germline CDR1 MNHEY, CDR2 SVGEGT. The V gene lost 5 bases and the J gene lost 1 base, with 14 bases spanning the gap. Study-wide points: A suggestion made by the authors is that each seasonal influenza vaccination recruits few new T cells.

Using its own MiXCR run on the RT-PCR reads, TCRdb lists one record per CDR3 protein. The profile shows about 830,000 distinct CDR3 sequences, about a fifth of them singletons. The clonotype comes from a man in his forties or fifties who received an inactivated influenza vaccine. The chain links TRBV6-2 or TRBV6-3 to TRBJ2-5; D is ambiguous. The sample consisted of PBMCs from blood, taken 5 days after vaccination. Written as DNA, the CDR3 is TGTGCCAGCAGTGGAATAGTAGTGGCCCAAGAGACCCAGTACTTC. Translation gives CASSGIVVAQETQYF.